These 24 T cell receptor beta chains were sequenced from one sample in a study of blood T cell repertoires in COVID-19. Sequencing was performed with immunoSEQ multiplex PCR; in TCRdb, only in-frame clones are kept and a portion is missing. Counted here are about 240,000 clones, around 82% occurring once; the ten biggest clones make up around 3.5%. The sequenced material came from PBMCs or T cells enriched from blood (not recorded which). Receptor source: a woman aged 40-49 years who had been exposed to COVID-19.

V and J are TRBV18 and TRBJ2-7, with 10 bases matching TRBD2. Germline CDR1 is KGHSH and CDR2 is LQKENI. With V trimmed by 1 base and J by 3 bases, 6 bases remained unmatched. The CDR3 extends over 16 amino acids. The CDR3 nucleotides read TGTGCCAGCTCACCACAACTAGCGGGGATAATCTACGAGCAGTACTTC. Amino acids: CASSPQLAGIIYEQYF.

The chain couples TRBV28 to TRBJ1-1; D uncertain. The V end lost 2 bases, the J end lost 1 base, and 8 bases lay between the germline ends. CDR1 MDHEN and CDR2 SYDVKM come from the germline V gene. CDR3 size: 14 residues. This chain's CDR3 is CASSLASGNTEAFF. The CDR3 DNA is TGTGCCAGCAGTTTAGCCAGTGGGAACACTGAAGCTTTCTTT. Filled out from reference TRBV28 and TRBJ1-1, the complete variable domain reads DVKVTQSSRYLVKRTGEKVFLECVQDMDHENMFWYRQDPGLGLRLIYFSYDVKMKEKGDIPEGYSVSREKKERFSLILESASTNQTSMYLCASSLASGNTEAFFGQGTRLTVV.

This CDR3 is CASSFRDRGRFGEKLFF. The CDR3 DNA reads TGTGCCAGCAGCTTTCGGGACAGGGGGCGATTTGGTGAAAAACTGTTTTTT. The chain has TRBV5-4 and TRBJ1-4; 12 bases align to TRBD1. V lost 2 bases, J lost 7 bases, and 9 bases stayed unmatched. CDR3 size: 17 residues. Germline CDR1 is SGHNT and CDR2 is YYREEE (reference sequence). The entire variable domain, with the rest obtained from reference TRBV5-4 and TRBJ1-4, is as follows: ETGVTQSPTHLIKTRGQQVTLRCSSQSGHNTVSWYQQALGQGPQFIFQYYREEENGRGNFPPRFSGLQFPNYSSELNVNALELDDSALYLCASSFRDRGRFGEKLFFGSGTQLSVL.

This clone was observed a few times. Written as DNA, the CDR3 is TGTGCCAGCAGCCAATCCCGGGTGAACACTGAAGCTTTCTTT. It specifies CASSQSRVNTEAFF. The genes are TRBV3-1 (or the pseudogene TRBV3-2) and TRBJ1-1; D unclear. Germline CDR1 and CDR2: LGHDT and YNNKEL (reference sequence). With 2 bases removed from V and 0 bases from J, the gap between germline ends came to 7 bases. This CDR3 is built from 14 residues.

V gene TRBV18 combines with J gene TRBJ2-3; 13 positions agree with TRBD2. V was clipped by 5 bases and J by 1 base; unmatched bases: 0. The CDR3 runs to 15 residues. Germline lookup yields CDR1 KGHSH and CDR2 LQKENI. The CDR3 loop reads CASSGLAGGTDTQYF. In nucleotides, the CDR3 is TGTGCCAGCTCAGGACTAGCGGGGGGCACAGATACGCAGTATTTT.

The rearrangement links TRBV2 to TRBJ2-2; 7 bases are shared with TRBD1. After removal of 5 bases from V and 4 bases from J, the junction contained 7 bases not matched to a gene. The germline V gene encodes CDR1 SNHLY and CDR2 FYNNEI. This CDR3 has 15 amino acids. The CDR3 here is CASSPRQGVTGELFF. The CDR3, as DNA: TGTGCCAGCAGTCCTAGACAGGGCGTCACCGGGGAGCTGTTTTTT.

This rearrangement joins TRBV12-2 to TRBJ2-4; no DNA check was done on the table's D call, TRBD2. TRBV12-2 is labeled a pseudogene. This CDR3 has 21 amino acids. The DNA of the CDR3 is TGTGCAAGTCGCTTAGCAGACAATGGGACTAGCGGGGCCCTAGCCAAAAACATTCAGTACTTC. Its protein is CASRLADNGTSGALAKNIQYF.

The chain recombines TRBV18 with TRBJ1-1; TRBD1 agrees at 8 bases. The CDR3 totals 15 residues. With 4 bases clipped from V and 2 bases from J, the junction kept 6 bases outside the gene matches. The germline CDR1 and CDR2 sequences are KGHSH and LQKENI. CDR3 bases: TGTGCCAGCTCACAGACAGGGGCCTTAAACACTGAAGCTTTCTTT. This gives the protein CASSQTGALNTEAFF. The full variable domain, its missing parts supplied by reference TRBV18 and TRBJ1-1, is NAGVMQNPRHLVRRRGQEARLRCSPMKGHSHVYWYRQLPEEGLKFMVYLQKENIIDESGMPKERFSAEFPKEGPSILRIQQVVRGDSAAYFCASSQTGALNTEAFFGQGTRLTVV.

The gene calls are TRBV5-1 and TRBJ2-1; 10 bases match TRBD2. V lost 4 bases and J lost 4; bases outside the gene matches: 5. CDR1 SGHRS and CDR2 YFSETQ come from the germline V gene. The CDR3 contains 15 residues. The CDR3 protein is CASSRTSGEYNEQFF. The CDR3 DNA sequence: TGCGCCAGCAGCCGAACTAGCGGGGAATACAATGAGCAGTTCTTC.

The rearrangement uses TRBV7-2 and TRBJ2-1; TRBD1 aligns across 9 bases. Looked up from germline, CDR1 is SGHTA and CDR2 is FQGNSA. This CDR3 region has 15 residues. V was pared by 3 bases and J by 7 bases, with 7 bases of the junction left unmatched. CDR3 nucleotides: TGTGCCAGCAGCTTGGACAGGGGAACGGGTAATGAGCAGTTCTTC. This gives the protein CASSLDRGTGNEQFF.

The chain carries TRBV5-6 and TRBJ2-5; TRBD1 is a possible D gene (6 bases). V was cut by 4 bases and J by 1 base, with 17 bases left in between. This CDR3 is built from 16 residues. Germline V CDR1 and CDR2: SGHDT, YYEEEE. The CDR3 loop reads CASSIRPQGSQETQYF. The CDR3 nucleotides read TGTGCCAGCAGCATACGCCCACAGGGATCCCAAGAGACCCAGTACTTC.

V gene TRBV10-3 combines with J gene TRBJ2-5; possible D gene TRBD2, 6 bases. The CDR3 is 13 amino acids. Germline V CDR1 and CDR2: ENHRY, SYGVKD. V lost 6 bases and J lost 4, with 12 bases in between. CDR3 sequence: CAIRPEGRETQYF. CDR3 DNA sequence: TGTGCCATCAGGCCGGAGGGGCGAGAGACCCAGTACTTC.

The chain joins TRBV4-1 to TRBJ1-4; D is possibly TRBD1 (6 bases). V lost 0 bases to trimming and J lost 5 bases, with 13 bases between them. CDR1 and CDR2 from the germline V gene are MGHRA and YSYEKL. CDR3 size: 16 residues. CDR3 in amino acids: CASSQDRRGVNEKLFF. The CDR3 DNA follows: TGCGCCAGCAGCCAAGATCGCAGGGGCGTAAATGAAAAACTGTTTTTT.

The genes are TRBV7-2 and TRBJ2-3; weak D call: TRBD1 (6 bases). V was trimmed by 6 bases and J by 0 bases, leaving 10 bases between them. The CDR3 covers 14 residues. Germline V lookup: CDR1 SGHTA, CDR2 FQGNSA. This CDR3 is CASRDRRSTDTQYF. In nucleotides, the CDR3 is TGTGCCAGCAGGGACAGACGTAGCACAGATACGCAGTATTTT.

This chain joins TRBV28 and TRBJ2-1; the match to TRBD2 covers 11 bases. Trimming removed 4 bases from V and 8 bases from J; junction bases left unmatched: 19. The CDR3 is 19 amino acids. CDR1 and CDR2 from the germline V gene are MDHEN and SYDVKM. The chain's CDR3 is CASSSMFVVAGGIEDEQFF. The CDR3 coding sequence is TGTGCCAGCAGTTCCATGTTTGTTGTAGCGGGGGGGATCGAGGATGAGCAGTTCTTC.

CDR3 amino acids: CASSLTGINTGELFF. As DNA, the CDR3 is TGTGCCAGCAGCCTGACAGGGATAAACACCGGGGAGCTGTTTTTT. The rearrangement uses TRBV7-2 and TRBJ2-2; TRBD1 matches at 7 bases. J was trimmed by 2 bases and V by 5 bases; bases with no gene match: 5. This CDR3 has 15 residues. Germline V CDR1 and CDR2: SGHTA, FQGNSA.

The chain uses TRBV28 and TRBJ2-3; maybe TRBD2 (5 bases). Trimming removed 4 bases from V and 2 bases from J, with 13 bases in between. This CDR3 has 15 residues. CDR1 is MDHEN, CDR2 SYDVKM, per germline. The CDR3 is CASSSRPRATDTQYF. The CDR3 coding sequence is TGTGCCAGCAGTTCCCGGCCGCGGGCCACAGATACGCAGTATTTT.

V gene TRBV7-6 combines with J gene TRBJ2-3; D might be TRBD1 (6 bases). The CDR3 length is 17 residues. The V end lost 2 bases, the J end lost 1 base, and 16 bases lay between the germline ends. Germline V CDR1 and CDR2: SGHVS, FNYEAQ. The DNA of the CDR3 is TGTGCCAGCAGCTTAAACCCAGGACAGAGTCGCACAGATACGCAGTATTTT. It translates to CASSLNPGQSRTDTQYF.

This chain uses TRBV2 with TRBJ1-1; TRBD1 might be the D (5 bases). CDR1 and CDR2 from the germline V gene are SNHLY and FYNNEI. The CDR3 loop spans 14 amino acids. With 6 bases removed from V and 4 bases from J, the gap between germline ends came to 15 bases. CDR3 residues: CASSLGMGGTEAFF. In DNA, the CDR3 is TGTGCCAGCAGCTTGGGAATGGGGGGCACTGAAGCTTTCTTT.

The chain recombines TRBV7-3 with TRBJ1-1; 11 bases are shared with TRBD1. There are 14 residues in the CDR3. Per the germline V gene, CDR1 is SGHTA and CDR2 is FQGTGA. The V gene end was trimmed by 5 bases and the J gene end by 10 bases; junction bases not matched to a gene: 9. Here the CDR3 DNA reads TGTGCCAGCAGCCCCGGGACAGGGGGTTTAGGAGCTTTCTTT. Protein sequence: CASSPGTGGLGAFF.

The rearrangement joins TRBV5-1 to TRBJ1-1; D remains unclear. Trimming took off 2 bases at V and 6 bases at J, with 14 bases between the two ends. Germline CDR1 reads SGHRS; CDR2 reads YFSETQ. This CDR3 is 14 amino acids long. CDR3 nucleotides: TGCGCCAGCAGCTTCACACAAGTGGGCGCTGAAGCTTTCTTT. This gives the protein CASSFTQVGAEAFF.

The gene calls are TRBV3-1 (or the pseudogene TRBV3-2) and TRBJ2-5; D ambiguous. The CDR3 totals 13 residues. The V end lost 5 bases, the J end lost 6 bases, and 13 bases lay between the germline ends. Germline loops: CDR1 LGHDT, CDR2 YNNKEL (reference sequence). CDR3 sequence (DNA): TGTGCCAGCAGCAAGCTGGCGGAACAGACCCAGTACTTC. Its protein is CASSKLAEQTQYF.

The chain has TRBV4-1 and TRBJ1-2; D remains unclear. This CDR3 contains 14 residues. Germline V gene sequence: CDR1 MGHRA, CDR2 YSYEKL. Trimming shortened V by 1 base and J by 4 bases, and 10 bases separated the two germline ends. CDR3 in amino acids: CASSQVGAVYGYTF. The CDR3 coding sequence is TGCGCCAGCAGCCAAGTAGGAGCGGTCTATGGCTACACCTTC.

The V call is TRBV6-5, the J call TRBJ2-3; possibly TRBD2 for D (6 bases). Trimming removed 8 bases at V and 2 bases at J, with 14 bases between. Germline V lookup: CDR1 MNHEY, CDR2 SVGAGI. The CDR3 length is 14 residues. CDR3 nucleotide sequence: TGTGCCAGCGGGGGGAACAGGCTCACAGATACGCAGTATTTT. It yields the protein CASGGNRLTDTQYF.